This T cell receptor (beta chain) was identified during a study of T cells in Graves' hyperthyroidism and ophthalmopathy. For this clonotype: The antigen is not known. The junction and the germline gene differ at one end; a read error may be behind it.

The CDR3 sequence is 11 residues long. Germline CDR1 and CDR2: DFQATT and SNEGSKA (reference sequence). Amplified TCR beta CDR3 regions came from RNA transcripts. First-round RT-PCR targeting the TCR CDR3 was performed with the HTBI primer set. TCRdb reprocessed the multiplex PCR reads with MiXCR, giving one entry per CDR3 protein. The table includes 340,000 or so distinct CDR3 sequences, roughly a fifth detected once. Study-level findings and limits: From stable hyperthyroidism, ophthalmopathy was set apart by a 13 V-J model.

The sample taken for sequencing was blood. This clonotype was obtained from a woman aged 45-60 years with Graves' hyperthyroidism. V gene TRBV20-1 combines with J gene TRBJ2-1, with D perhaps matching TRBD1 (5 bases). CDR3 DNA: TGCAGTGCTGCGACGGACAATGAGCAATTCTTC. Encoded protein: CSAATDNEQFF.